The entry that follows covers one T cell receptor (beta chain) sequence. TCRdb's copy holds only in-frame clones and misses some; the assay was immunoSEQ multiplex PCR. The data contain some 400,000 clones, around 87% of them singletons. The data belong to a study of blood T cell repertoires in COVID-19. Study-level information: In each case, the material was cDNA or gDNA derived from T cells, B-cell-depleted T cells, or PBMCs.

This CDR3 region has 13 residues. Trimming cost V 6 bases and J 7 bases, with 10 bases left between them. CDR1 and CDR2 (germline): MNHEY, SVGAGI. Sequencing was carried out using peripheral blood. The V and J genes are TRBV6-5 and TRBJ1-6, with unresolved D. The clonotype was recovered from a woman in her twenties or thirties with COVID-19, enrolled during active disease. Here the CDR3 reads CASRAGVNSPLHF. The CDR3 DNA is TGTGCCAGCAGGGCGGGAGTAAATTCACCCCTCCACTTT.